This is a list of T cell receptor beta chains from one sample in a study of blood T cell repertoires in COVID-19. The data were produced by immunoSEQ multiplex PCR, yet TCRdb's version contains in-frame clones alone and is incomplete. In the table there are approximately 230,000 clones, 70% to 90% of which are singletons. The source material was PBMCs or T cells enriched from blood (not recorded which). These TCRs come from a man in his forties who had recovered from COVID-19. Each CDR3 is given with its conserved first and last residue. The D gene is left open where the match is weak. Size is omitted from some rows. Given values are once, few, many or a class for expanded clones.

J gene | clone size | D gene | V gene | CDR3 DNA | CDR3 protein
TRBJ1-2 | few | TRBD1 | TRBV7-2 | TGTGCCAGCAGCTTAGGGACAGGGACCCCAAGTGGCTACACCTTC | CASSLGTGTPSGYTF
TRBJ2-1 | NA | NA | TRBV25-1 | TGTGCCAGCAAGAGGGAGGCTTACAATGAGCAGTTCTTC | CASKREAYNEQFF
TRBJ1-6 | NA | NA | TRBV10-3 | TGTGCCATCCGGGCGGACAGCGGTTCACCCCTCCACTTT | CAIRADSGSPLHF
TRBJ1-2 | NA | NA | TRBV6-6 | TGTGCCAGCAGTTACTACCCTTTGGCTTATGGCTACACCTTC | CASSYYPLAYGYTF
TRBJ2-1 | NA | TRBD2 | TRBV3-1/TRBV3-2 | TGTGCCAGCAGCCAAGGGGTAGCGGGAGGTGGGAATGAGCAGTTCTTC | CASSQGVAGGGNEQFF
TRBJ1-3 | NA | TRBD1 | TRBV10-3 | TGTGCCATCAGTGAGTCGAGAGGGGACAGGGCCTTATCTGGAAACACCATATATTTT | CAISESRGDRALSGNTIYF
TRBJ2-2 | NA | TRBD2 | TRBV19 | TGTGCCAGTAGCGGACTAGCGGACGGAACCGGGGAGCTGTTTTTT | CASSGLADGTGELFF
TRBJ1-5 | NA | NA | TRBV18 | TGTGCCAGCTCACCCGGGGGTAATCAGCCCCAGCATTTT | CASSPGGNQPQHF
TRBJ2-2 | NA | NA | TRBV6-5 | TGTGCCACCTCCCGGAGTGCCCGGGCCGGGGAGCTGTTTTTT | CATSRSARAGELFF
TRBJ1-3 | NA | NA | TRBV12-3/TRBV12-4 | TGTGCCAGCAGTTTGAGGGAAGGAAACACCATATATTTT | CASSLREGNTIYF
TRBJ1-5 | NA | NA | TRBV19 | TGTGCCAGTAGTATGGGAGGTTATAGCAATCAGCCCCAGCATTTT | CASSMGGYSNQPQHF
TRBJ2-7 | NA | TRBD1 | TRBV11-3 | TGTGCCAGCAGCTTCGGGACAGGTGGCGAGCAGTACTTC | CASSFGTGGEQYF
TRBJ2-5 | NA | NA | TRBV10-3 | TGTGCCACCGCCCCCCAGCAAGAGACCCAGTACTTC | CATAPQQETQYF
TRBJ2-1 | NA | NA | TRBV5-5 | TGTGCCAGCAGCCCCCGGGTATTTTCTGAGCAGTTCTTC | CASSPRVFSEQFF
TRBJ2-5 | NA | NA | TRBV5-8 | TGTGCCAGCAGCTTGAAGAACAGGGCAGGGGAGACCCAGTACTTC | CASSLKNRAGETQYF
TRBJ2-7 | NA | TRBD1 | TRBV5-1 | TGCGCCAGCAGCGCCCTCGGACAGGGGATGAGCTCCTACGAGCAGTACTTC | CASSALGQGMSSYEQYF
TRBJ2-7 | few | TRBD2 | TRBV18 | TGTGCCAGCTCAAGCGGGGGAACCTCGTACGAGCAGTACTTC | CASSSGGTSYEQYF
TRBJ1-1 | NA | NA | TRBV20-1 | TGCAGTGCTAGAAGCTCTGAAGCTTTCTTT | CSARSSEAFF
TRBJ1-5 | NA | NA | TRBV27 | TGTGCCAGCAGTTTTAAGGGGTCCAATCAGCCCCAGCATTTT | CASSFKGSNQPQHF
TRBJ1-4 | NA | NA | TRBV18 | TGTGCCAGCTCGAATTCTCGGGATGAAAAACTGTTTTTT | CASSNSRDEKLFF
TRBJ1-2 | once | NA | TRBV12-3/TRBV12-4 | TGTGCCAGCGGGGACACCGATTCCTATGGCTACACCTTC | CASGDTDSYGYTF
TRBJ2-6 | NA | TRBD1 | TRBV7-9 | TGTGCCAGCAGGCCTCCACCGGGACAGGTTAGCTCTGGGGCCAACGTCCTGACTTTC | CASRPPPGQVSSGANVLTF
TRBJ2-3 | NA | TRBD2 | TRBV15 | TGTGCCACCAGCAGGCTAGCGGGTGCAGATACGCAGTATTTT | CATSRLAGADTQYF
TRBJ2-3 | NA | TRBD1 | TRBV28 | TGTGCCAGCAGTTTATACCAGGGGGCCTTCACAGATACGCAGTATTTT | CASSLYQGAFTDTQYF